What follows is one T cell receptor (beta chain) and its context. The sample is drawn from a study of blood T cell repertoires in COVID-19. Across the whole study: Samples representing acute and convalescent COVID-19 were sourced from the United States, Italy and Spain.

CDR1 and CDR2 (germline): MDHEN, SYDVKM. The V and J ends lost 5 bases and 4 bases, in that order; junction bases with no gene match: 8. This CDR3 has 16 residues. Authors' processing steps: For nucleated cells, counts were estimated from reference gene primer amplification. Only in-frame clones appear in the TCRdb table, and some are missing; sequencing was by immunoSEQ multiplex PCR. V and J calls and clone size come straight from that table; D and trimming were deduced from the DNA. The repertoire holds approximately 150,000 clones, with roughly 84% as singletons. The sequence derives from a man aged 35-49 years with acute or convalescent COVID-19. The sample comprised peripheral blood. This sequence joins TRBV28 and TRBJ2-2, with 9 bases identical to TRBD2. The CDR3 loop reads CASSRGGGGVTGELFF. The CDR3 coding sequence is TGTGCCAGCAGTCGGGGTGGCGGGGGGGTCACCGGGGAGCTGTTTTTT.